These 6 T cell receptor beta chains were all obtained from the same sample, sequenced in a study of T cell responses to AZD1222 COVID-19 vaccine. Generated by immunoSEQ multiplex PCR, the TCRdb table keeps only in-frame clones and is missing some. The repertoire consists of about 70,000 clones, with 85% occurring once and the leading ten covering about a fifth. This sample comprised peripheral blood, obtained on day 0 of AZD1222 vaccination. These receptors were collected from an adult in good health.

This clone turned up a few times. V usage is TRBV28 and J usage is TRBJ1-1, with D perhaps TRBD1 (5 bases). CDR3 length: 11 amino acids. Looked up from germline, CDR1 is MDHEN and CDR2 is SYDVKM. V was cut by 6 bases and J by 6 bases, with 8 bases left in between. CDR3 bases: TGTGCCAGCAGGGGGCGGCCTGAAGCTTTCTTT. Translation gives CASRGRPEAFF.

The chain has TRBV11-3 and TRBJ2-5, with TRBD2 as a possible D gene (6 bases). From germline, CDR1 is SGHNT and CDR2 YENEEA. The CDR3 spans 17 residues. Trimming pared 3 bases from V and 2 bases from J, leaving 19 bases between. The CDR3 DNA reads as TGTGCCAGCAGCTTGACTGGGTGGGGGGTCGATCAAGAGACCCAGTACTTC. It encodes CASSLTGWGVDQETQYF.

CDR3 sequence: CASTSGSSYNEQFF. The CDR3 DNA follows: TGCGCCAGCACCAGCGGGAGCTCCTACAATGAGCAGTTCTTC. The chain joins TRBV4-1 to TRBJ2-1; 8 bases are a match to TRBD2. The CDR3 has 14 amino acids. Germline V CDR1 and CDR2: MGHRA, YSYEKL. The V and J ends lost 7 bases and 0 bases, in that order; junction bases with no gene match: 2.

This chain connects TRBV19 to TRBJ2-3; tentatively, D is TRBD1 (6 bases). Between the trimmed V and J ends, which lost 3 bases and 0 bases, there was a span of 13 bases. Germline CDR1 is LNHDA and CDR2 is SQIVND (reference sequence). CDR3 size: 16 residues. CDR3 DNA: TGTGCCAGTAGTATGAGGGGGTCCTCTAGCACAGATACGCAGTATTTT. Amino acid sequence: CASSMRGSSSTDTQYF.

The chain joins TRBV7-2 to TRBJ2-5; a weak D match, TRBD1 (6 bases). V lost 5 bases, J lost 5 bases, and 12 bases lay in between. This CDR3 is 13 amino acids long. Germline loops: CDR1 SGHTA, CDR2 FQGNSA. CDR3 DNA sequence: TGTGCCAGCAGCCAGGGACACGTCGAGACCCAGTACTTC. This sequence encodes CASSQGHVETQYF.

V gene TRBV5-1 combines with J gene TRBJ2-1; 7 nucleotides match TRBD2. Germline loops: CDR1 SGHRS, CDR2 YFSETQ. CDR3 length equals 15 residues. With V trimmed by 6 bases and J by 0 bases, 6 bases remained unmatched. The CDR3 nucleotides are TGCGCCAGCACACAAGCGGGATACTCCTACAATGAGCAGTTCTTC. Residues: CASTQAGYSYNEQFF.